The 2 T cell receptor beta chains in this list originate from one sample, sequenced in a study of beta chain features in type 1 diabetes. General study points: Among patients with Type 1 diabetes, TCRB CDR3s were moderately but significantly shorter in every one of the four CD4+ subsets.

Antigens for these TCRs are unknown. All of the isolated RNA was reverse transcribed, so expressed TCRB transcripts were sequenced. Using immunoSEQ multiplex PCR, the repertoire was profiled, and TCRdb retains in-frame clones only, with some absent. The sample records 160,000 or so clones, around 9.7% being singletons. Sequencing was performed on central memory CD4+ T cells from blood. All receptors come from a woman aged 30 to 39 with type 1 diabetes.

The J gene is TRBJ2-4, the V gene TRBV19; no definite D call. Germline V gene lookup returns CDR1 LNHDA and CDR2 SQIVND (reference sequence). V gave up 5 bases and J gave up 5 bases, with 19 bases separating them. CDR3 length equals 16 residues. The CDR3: CASSSQRPPSENIQYF. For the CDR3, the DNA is TGTGCCAGTAGTTCACAGAGACCTCCTTCGGAAAACATTCAGTACTTC.

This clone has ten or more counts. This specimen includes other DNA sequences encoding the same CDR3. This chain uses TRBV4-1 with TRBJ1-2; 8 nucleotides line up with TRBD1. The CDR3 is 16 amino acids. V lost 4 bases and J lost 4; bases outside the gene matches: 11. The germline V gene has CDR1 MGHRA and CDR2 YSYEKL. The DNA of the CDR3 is TGCGCCAGCAGCCGAACTTGGACAGGGACCGGCTATGGCTACACCTTC. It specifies CASSRTWTGTGYGYTF.